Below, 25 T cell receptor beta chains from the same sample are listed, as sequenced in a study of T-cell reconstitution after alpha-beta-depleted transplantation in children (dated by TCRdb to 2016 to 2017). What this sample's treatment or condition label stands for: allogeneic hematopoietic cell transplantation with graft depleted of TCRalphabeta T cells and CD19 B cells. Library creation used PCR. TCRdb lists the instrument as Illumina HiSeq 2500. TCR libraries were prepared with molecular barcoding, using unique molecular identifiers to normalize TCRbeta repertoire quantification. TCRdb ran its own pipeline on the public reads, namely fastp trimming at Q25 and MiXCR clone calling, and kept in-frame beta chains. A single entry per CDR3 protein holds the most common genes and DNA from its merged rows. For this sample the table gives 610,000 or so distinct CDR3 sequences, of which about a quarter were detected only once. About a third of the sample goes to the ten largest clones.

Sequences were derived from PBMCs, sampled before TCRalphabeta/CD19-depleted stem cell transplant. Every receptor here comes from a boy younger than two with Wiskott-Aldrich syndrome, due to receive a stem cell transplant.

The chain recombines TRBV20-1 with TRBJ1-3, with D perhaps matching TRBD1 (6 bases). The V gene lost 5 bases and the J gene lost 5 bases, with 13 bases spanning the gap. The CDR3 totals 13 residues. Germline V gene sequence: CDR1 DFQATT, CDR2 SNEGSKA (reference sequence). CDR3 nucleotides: TGCAGTGCTTCACAGGGAGTTAGAAACACCATATATTTT. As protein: CSASQGVRNTIYF.

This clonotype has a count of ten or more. In DNA, the CDR3 is TGCAGCGTCGTGGGGGACACAGCGCTAGGGGAGACCCAGTACTTC. It specifies CSVVGDTALGETQYF. The J gene is TRBJ2-5, the V gene TRBV29-1; perhaps TRBD1 as D (6 bases). Trimming stripped 6 bases from V and 5 bases from J, with 22 bases between. The CDR3 loop spans 15 amino acids. From germline, CDR1 is SQVTM and CDR2 ANQGSEA.

Written as DNA, the CDR3 is TGCGCCAGCAGCTTTCAAGCGGGGCCATCCTACGAGCAGTACTTC. Translation: CASSFQAGPSYEQYF. The J gene is TRBJ2-7, the V gene TRBV5-1, with 7 bases aligning to TRBD2. Germline trimming cut 2 bases from V and 1 base from J; bases unmatched to any gene: 6. The CDR3 totals 15 residues. Germline loops: CDR1 SGHRS, CDR2 YFSETQ.

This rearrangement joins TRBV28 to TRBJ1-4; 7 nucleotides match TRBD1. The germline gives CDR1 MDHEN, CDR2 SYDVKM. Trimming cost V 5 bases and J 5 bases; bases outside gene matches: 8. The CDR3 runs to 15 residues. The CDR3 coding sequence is TGTGCCAGCAGTACCACCCGGGACAGAAATGAAAAACTGTTTTTT. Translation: CASSTTRDRNEKLFF.

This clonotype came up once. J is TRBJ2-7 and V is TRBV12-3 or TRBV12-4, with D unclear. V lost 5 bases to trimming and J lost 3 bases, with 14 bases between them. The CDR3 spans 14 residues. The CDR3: CASSLWVVGYEQYF. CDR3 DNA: TGTGCCAGCAGTCTGTGGGTCGTCGGCTACGAGCAGTACTTC.

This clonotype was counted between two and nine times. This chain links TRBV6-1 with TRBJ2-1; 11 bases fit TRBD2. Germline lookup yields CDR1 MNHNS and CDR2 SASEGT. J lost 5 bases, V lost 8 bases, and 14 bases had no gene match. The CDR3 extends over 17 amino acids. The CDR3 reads CASFSPSGTSGHNEQFF. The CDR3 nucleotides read TGTGCCAGCTTTAGTCCATCCGGGACTAGCGGTCACAATGAGCAGTTCTTC.

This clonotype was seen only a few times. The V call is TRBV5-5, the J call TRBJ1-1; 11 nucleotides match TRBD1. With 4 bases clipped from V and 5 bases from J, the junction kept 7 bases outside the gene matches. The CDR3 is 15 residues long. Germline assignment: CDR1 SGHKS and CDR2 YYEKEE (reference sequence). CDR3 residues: CASSRTGGRGTEAFF. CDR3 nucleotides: TGTGCCAGCAGCCGGACAGGGGGCAGGGGGACTGAAGCTTTCTTT.

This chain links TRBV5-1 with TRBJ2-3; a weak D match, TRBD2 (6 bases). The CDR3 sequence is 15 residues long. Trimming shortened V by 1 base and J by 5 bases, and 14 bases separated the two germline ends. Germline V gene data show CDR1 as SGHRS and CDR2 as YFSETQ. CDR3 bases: TGCGCCAGCAGCTTGATCGGGAGCGTTAGAGATACGCAGTATTTT. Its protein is CASSLIGSVRDTQYF.

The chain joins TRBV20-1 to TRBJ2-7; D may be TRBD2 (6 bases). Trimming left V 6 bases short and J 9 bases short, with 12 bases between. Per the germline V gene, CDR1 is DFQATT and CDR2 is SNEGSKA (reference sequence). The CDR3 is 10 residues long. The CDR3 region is CSASRGWQYF. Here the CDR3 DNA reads TGCAGTGCCTCTCGGGGGTGGCAGTACTTC.

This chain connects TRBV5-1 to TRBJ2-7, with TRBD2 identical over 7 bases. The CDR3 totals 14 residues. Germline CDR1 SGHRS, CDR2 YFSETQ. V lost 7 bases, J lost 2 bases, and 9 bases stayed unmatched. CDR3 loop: CASGPSSGTYEQYF. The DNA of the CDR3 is TGCGCCAGCGGCCCATCTAGCGGAACCTACGAGCAGTACTTC.

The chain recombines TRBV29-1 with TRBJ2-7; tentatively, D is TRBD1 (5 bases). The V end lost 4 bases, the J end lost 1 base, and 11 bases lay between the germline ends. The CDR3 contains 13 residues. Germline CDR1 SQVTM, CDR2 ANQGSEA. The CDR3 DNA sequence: TGCAGCGTTGGTAATCCAGGGTCCTACGAGCAGTACTTC. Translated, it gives CSVGNPGSYEQYF.

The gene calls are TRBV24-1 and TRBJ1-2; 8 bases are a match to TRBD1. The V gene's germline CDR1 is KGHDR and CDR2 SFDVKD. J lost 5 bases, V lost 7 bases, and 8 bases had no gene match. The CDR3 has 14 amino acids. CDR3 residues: CATSPVTGDYGYTF. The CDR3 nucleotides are TGTGCCACCAGCCCCGTGACAGGGGATTATGGCTACACCTTC.

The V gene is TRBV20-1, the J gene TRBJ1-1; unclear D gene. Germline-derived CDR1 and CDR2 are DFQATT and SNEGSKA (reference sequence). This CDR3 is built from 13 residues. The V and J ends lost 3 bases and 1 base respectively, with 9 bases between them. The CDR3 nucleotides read TGCAGTGCTAGGTGGGCAGGGAACACTGAAGCTTTCTTT. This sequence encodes CSARWAGNTEAFF.

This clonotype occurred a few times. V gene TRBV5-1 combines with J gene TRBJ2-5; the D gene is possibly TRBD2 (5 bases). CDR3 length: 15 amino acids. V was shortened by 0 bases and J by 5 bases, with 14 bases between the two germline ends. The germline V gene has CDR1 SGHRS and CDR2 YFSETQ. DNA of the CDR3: TGCGCCAGCAGCTTGGCCCCGGGGTTAAGGGAGACCCAGTACTTC. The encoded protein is CASSLAPGLRETQYF.

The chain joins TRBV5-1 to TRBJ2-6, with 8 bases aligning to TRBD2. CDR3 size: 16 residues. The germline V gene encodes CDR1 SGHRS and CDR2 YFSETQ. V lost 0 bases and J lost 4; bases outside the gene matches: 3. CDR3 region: CASSLVSGTGANVLTF. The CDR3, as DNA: TGCGCCAGCAGCTTGGTTAGCGGGACCGGGGCCAACGTCCTGACTTTC.

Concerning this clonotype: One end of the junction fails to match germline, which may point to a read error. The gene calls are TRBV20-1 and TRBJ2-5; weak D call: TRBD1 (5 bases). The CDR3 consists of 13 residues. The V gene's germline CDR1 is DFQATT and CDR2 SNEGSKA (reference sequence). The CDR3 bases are TGCAGTGCTACCGAAGACAGCCAAGAGACTCAGTACTTC. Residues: CSATEDSQETQYF.

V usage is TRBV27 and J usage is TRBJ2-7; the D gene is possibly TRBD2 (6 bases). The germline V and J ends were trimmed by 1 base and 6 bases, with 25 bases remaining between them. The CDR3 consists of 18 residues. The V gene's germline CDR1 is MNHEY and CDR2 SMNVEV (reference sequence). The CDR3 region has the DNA TGTGCCAGCAGTTTATTTTCGAGTTTGCGGGGCCCCGAGGTCGAGCAGTACTTC. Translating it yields CASSLFSSLRGPEVEQYF.

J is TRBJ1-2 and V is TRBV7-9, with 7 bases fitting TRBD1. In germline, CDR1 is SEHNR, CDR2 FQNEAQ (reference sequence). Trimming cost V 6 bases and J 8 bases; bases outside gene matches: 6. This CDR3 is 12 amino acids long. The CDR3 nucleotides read TGTGCCAGCAGAAATACAGGGGACGGCTACACCTTC. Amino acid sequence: CASRNTGDGYTF.

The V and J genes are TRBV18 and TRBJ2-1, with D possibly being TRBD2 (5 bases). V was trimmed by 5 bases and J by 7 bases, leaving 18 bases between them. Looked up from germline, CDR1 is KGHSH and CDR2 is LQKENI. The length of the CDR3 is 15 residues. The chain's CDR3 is CASSDISPAENEQFF. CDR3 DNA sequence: TGTGCCAGCTCAGATATTAGCCCAGCGGAAAATGAGCAGTTCTTC.

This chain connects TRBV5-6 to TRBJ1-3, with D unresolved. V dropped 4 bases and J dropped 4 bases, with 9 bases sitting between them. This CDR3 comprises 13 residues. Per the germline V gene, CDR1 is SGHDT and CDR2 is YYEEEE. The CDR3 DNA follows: TGTGCCAGCAGCCCCCAAAGGGGAAACACCATATATTTT. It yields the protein CASSPQRGNTIYF.

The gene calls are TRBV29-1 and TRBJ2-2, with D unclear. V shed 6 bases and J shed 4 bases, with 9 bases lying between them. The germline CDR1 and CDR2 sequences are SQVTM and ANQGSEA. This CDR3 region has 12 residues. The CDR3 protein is CSVDGSTGELFF. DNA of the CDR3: TGCAGCGTCGATGGGTCCACCGGGGAGCTGTTTTTT.

The CDR3 nucleotides are TGTGCCTCGTTCCGCGGACGGACCGTGAGCACAGATACGCAGTATTTT. This encodes CASFRGRTVSTDTQYF. The V and J genes are TRBV6-1 and TRBJ2-3; D remains unclear. Germline CDR1 is MNHNS and CDR2 is SASEGT. Trimming shortened V by 11 bases and J by 0 bases, and 21 bases separated the two germline ends. The CDR3 covers 16 residues.

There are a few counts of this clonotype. The CDR3 DNA reads as TGCAGTGTCCCAAGCGGGGTGGGAAACACCATATATTTT. It is translated as CSVPSGVGNTIYF. V is TRBV20-1 and J is TRBJ1-3; D call uncertain. V was pared by 7 bases and J by 4 bases, with 14 bases between. The CDR3 sequence is 13 residues long. Germline CDR1 reads DFQATT; CDR2 reads SNEGSKA (reference sequence).

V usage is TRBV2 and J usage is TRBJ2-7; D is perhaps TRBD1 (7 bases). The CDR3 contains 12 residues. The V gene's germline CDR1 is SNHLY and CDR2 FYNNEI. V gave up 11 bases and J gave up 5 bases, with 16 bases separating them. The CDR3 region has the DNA TGTGCCGGAGGGGGACAGAAGGACGAGCAGTACTTC. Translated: CAGGGQKDEQYF.

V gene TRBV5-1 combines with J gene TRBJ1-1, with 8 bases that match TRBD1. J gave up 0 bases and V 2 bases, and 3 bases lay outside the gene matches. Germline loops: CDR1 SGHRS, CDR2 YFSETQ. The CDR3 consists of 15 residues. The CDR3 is CASSFGQGMNTEAFF. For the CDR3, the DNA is TGCGCCAGCAGCTTTGGACAGGGCATGAACACTGAAGCTTTCTTT.